A single sample gave rise to the 8 T cell receptor beta chains below, sequenced in a study of blood T cell repertoires in COVID-19. The data were produced by immunoSEQ multiplex PCR, yet TCRdb's version contains in-frame clones alone and is incomplete. The sample comprises over 150,000 clones, around 83% of which are singletons, and around 1% rests with the top ten. The source material was peripheral blood. The receptor source for this set is a man aged 35 to 55 with acute or convalescent COVID-19.

This clone turned up a few times. This chain joins TRBV7-3 and TRBJ1-1; the D is unclear. The ends were cut back, 5 bases at V and 1 base at J, with 11 bases in the middle. The CDR3 is 14 amino acids. Germline V gene sequence: CDR1 SGHTA, CDR2 FQGTGA. The CDR3 coding sequence is TGTGCCAGCAGCCCCGTTGGCGGGAACACTGAAGCTTTCTTT. Translation: CASSPVGGNTEAFF.

V is TRBV19 and J is TRBJ1-5; D remains ambiguous. The germline V gene encodes CDR1 LNHDA and CDR2 SQIVND (reference sequence). Trimming cost V 2 bases and J 6 bases, with 11 bases left between them. The CDR3 totals 14 residues. CDR3 coding DNA: TGTGCCAGTAGTATACGGGGAGCGGTTCAGCCCCAGCATTTT. Translating gives CASSIRGAVQPQHF. Variable domain in full (rest from reference TRBV19 and TRBJ1-5): DGGITQSPKYLFRKEGQNVTLSCEQNLNHDAMYWYRQDPGQGLRLIYYSQIVNDFQKGDIAEGYSVSREKKESFPLTVTSAQKNPTAFYLCASSIRGAVQPQHFGDGTRLSIL.

The gene calls are TRBV3-1 (or the pseudogene TRBV3-2) and TRBJ1-2; tentative D call: TRBD1 (5 bases). This CDR3 region has 14 residues. Germline CDR1 LGHDT, CDR2 YNNKEL (reference sequence). V was trimmed by 2 bases and J by 5 bases, leaving 12 bases between them. The CDR3 DNA is TGTGCCAGCAGCCAACAGGGTTTGGGTTATGGCTACACCTTC. This gives the protein CASSQQGLGYGYTF.

The V gene is TRBV7-9, the J gene TRBJ1-1, with TRBD1 matching over 8 bases. V trimming: 5 bases; J trimming: 1 base; junction bases outside the gene matches: 3. Germline V gives CDR1 SEHNR, CDR2 FQNEAQ (reference sequence). CDR3 length equals 14 residues. CDR3 DNA sequence: TGTGCCAGCAGCGACGGACAGGGGAACACTGAAGCTTTCTTT. Its translation is CASSDGQGNTEAFF.

The chain links TRBV7-8 to TRBJ1-4; 9 nucleotides line up with TRBD1. V trimming: 5 bases; J trimming: 7 bases; junction bases outside the gene matches: 11. This CDR3 has 16 residues. Germline CDR1 and CDR2: SGHVS and FQNEAQ. CDR3 loop: CASSRATGTGREKLFF. The CDR3 DNA is TGTGCCAGCAGCAGAGCAACCGGGACAGGGCGTGAAAAACTGTTTTTT.

V and J are TRBV15 and TRBJ2-7; a possible D gene is TRBD2 (6 bases). This CDR3 contains 18 residues. Trimming cost V 0 bases and J 1 base, with 19 bases left between them. Germline V CDR1 and CDR2: LNHNV, YYDKDF (reference sequence). The CDR3 region is CATSRDRPTSLRSYEQYF. The CDR3 DNA reads as TGTGCCACCAGCAGAGATCGTCCTACTAGCCTTAGATCCTACGAGCAGTACTTC.

The V call is TRBV6-4, the J call TRBJ1-5, with a possible D match to TRBD1 (6 bases). The CDR3 is 18 residues long. V gave up 2 bases and J gave up 2 bases, with 19 bases separating them. CDR1 and CDR2 from the germline V gene are MRHNA and SNTAGT. The CDR3 region has the DNA TGTGCCAGCAGTGACCAGAGGGGGATTAGGCGGGGCAATCAGCCCCAGCATTTT. Protein product: CASSDQRGIRRGNQPQHF.

This chain links TRBV9 with TRBJ1-1, with a possible D match to TRBD1 (5 bases). Germline assignment: CDR1 SGDLS and CDR2 YYNGEE. This CDR3 is 14 amino acids long. V was pared by 4 bases and J by 5 bases, with 15 bases between. The CDR3 DNA reads as TGTGCCAGCAGCTCACCTGGACGGGGGACTGAAGCTTTCTTT. Its translation: CASSSPGRGTEAFF.